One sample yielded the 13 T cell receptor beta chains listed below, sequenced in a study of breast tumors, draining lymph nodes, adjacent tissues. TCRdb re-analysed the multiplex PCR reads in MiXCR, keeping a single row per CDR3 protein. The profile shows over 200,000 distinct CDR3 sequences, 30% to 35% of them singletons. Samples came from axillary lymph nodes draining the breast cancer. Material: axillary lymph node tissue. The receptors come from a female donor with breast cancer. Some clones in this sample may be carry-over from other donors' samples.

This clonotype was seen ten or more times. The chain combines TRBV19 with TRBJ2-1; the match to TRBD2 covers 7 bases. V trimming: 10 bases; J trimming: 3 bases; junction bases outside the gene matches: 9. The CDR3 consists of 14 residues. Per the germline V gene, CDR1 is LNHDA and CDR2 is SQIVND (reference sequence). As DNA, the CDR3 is TGTGCCAACCGAGATAGCGGGTACTACAATGAGCAGTTCTTC. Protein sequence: CANRDSGYYNEQFF.

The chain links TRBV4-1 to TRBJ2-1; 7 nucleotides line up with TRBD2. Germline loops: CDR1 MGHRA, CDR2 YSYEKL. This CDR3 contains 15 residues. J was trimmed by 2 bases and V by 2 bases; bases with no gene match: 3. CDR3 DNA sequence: TGCGCCAGCAGCCAAATGGCGGGAGCCTACAATGAGCAGTTCTTC. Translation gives CASSQMAGAYNEQFF.

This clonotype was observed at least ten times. The CDR3 DNA reads TGTGCCAGCAGCCTAGACATCCGATATGGCTACACCTTC. It translates to CASSLDIRYGYTF. The chain links TRBV7-9 to TRBJ1-2; D unresolved. V lost 5 bases, J lost 5 bases, and 12 bases lay in between. The CDR3 has 13 amino acids. Germline assignment: CDR1 SEHNR and CDR2 FQNEAQ (reference sequence).

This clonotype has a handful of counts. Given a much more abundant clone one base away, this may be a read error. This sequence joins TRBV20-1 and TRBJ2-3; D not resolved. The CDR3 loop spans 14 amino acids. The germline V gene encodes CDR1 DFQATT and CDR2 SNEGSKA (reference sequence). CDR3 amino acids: CSAAAVIVTATQYF. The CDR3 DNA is TGCAGTGCTGCTGCCGTTATAGTCACAGCTACGCAGTATTTT.

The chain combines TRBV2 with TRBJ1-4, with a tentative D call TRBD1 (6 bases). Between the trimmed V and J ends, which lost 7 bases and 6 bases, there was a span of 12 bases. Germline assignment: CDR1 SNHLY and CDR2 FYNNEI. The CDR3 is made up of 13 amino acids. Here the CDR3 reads CASTGEFHEKLFF. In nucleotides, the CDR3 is TGTGCCAGCACAGGGGAGTTCCATGAAAAACTGTTTTTT.

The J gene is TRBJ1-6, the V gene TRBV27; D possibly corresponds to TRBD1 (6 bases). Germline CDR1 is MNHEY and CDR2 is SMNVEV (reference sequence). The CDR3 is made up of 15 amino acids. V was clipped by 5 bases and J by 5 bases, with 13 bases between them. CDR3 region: CASSPRTADNSPLHF. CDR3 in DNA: TGTGCCAGCAGTCCCCGGACAGCTGATAATTCACCCCTCCACTTT.

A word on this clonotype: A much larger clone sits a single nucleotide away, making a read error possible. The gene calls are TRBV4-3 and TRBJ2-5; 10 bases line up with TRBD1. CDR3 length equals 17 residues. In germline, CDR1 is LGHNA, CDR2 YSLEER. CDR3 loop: CASSQDRGQGRQEPQYF. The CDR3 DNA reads TGCGCCAGCAGCCAAGATAGGGGACAGGGGCGCCAAGAGCCCCAGTACTTC.

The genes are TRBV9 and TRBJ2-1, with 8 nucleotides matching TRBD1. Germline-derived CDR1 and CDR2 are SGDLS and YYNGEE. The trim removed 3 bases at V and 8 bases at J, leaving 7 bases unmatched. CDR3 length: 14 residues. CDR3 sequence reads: CASSGTGSDYEQFF. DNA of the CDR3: TGTGCCAGCAGCGGGACAGGGTCGGACTATGAGCAGTTCTTC.

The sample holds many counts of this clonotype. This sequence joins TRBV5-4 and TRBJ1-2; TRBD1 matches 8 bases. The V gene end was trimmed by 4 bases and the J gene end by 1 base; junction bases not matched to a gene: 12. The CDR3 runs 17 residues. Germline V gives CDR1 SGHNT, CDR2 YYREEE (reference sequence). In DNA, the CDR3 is TGTGCCAGCAGCCCTGGCGTCCCGGGACAGGTTAACTATGGCTACACCTTC. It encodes CASSPGVPGQVNYGYTF.

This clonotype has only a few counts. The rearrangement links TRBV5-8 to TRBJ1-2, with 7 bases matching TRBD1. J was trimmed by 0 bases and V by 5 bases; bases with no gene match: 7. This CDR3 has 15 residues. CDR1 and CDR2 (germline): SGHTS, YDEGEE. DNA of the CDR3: TGTGCCAGCAGTAACGACAGGGTCCCTAACTATGGCTACACCTTC. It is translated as CASSNDRVPNYGYTF.

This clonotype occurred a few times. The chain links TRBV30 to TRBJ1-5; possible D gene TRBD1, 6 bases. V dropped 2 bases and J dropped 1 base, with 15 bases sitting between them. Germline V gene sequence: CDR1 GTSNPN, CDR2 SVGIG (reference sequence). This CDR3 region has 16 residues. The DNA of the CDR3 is TGTGCCTGGAGTTTTGCGACAGGTAGGAGCAATCAGCCCCAGCATTTT. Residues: CAWSFATGRSNQPQHF.

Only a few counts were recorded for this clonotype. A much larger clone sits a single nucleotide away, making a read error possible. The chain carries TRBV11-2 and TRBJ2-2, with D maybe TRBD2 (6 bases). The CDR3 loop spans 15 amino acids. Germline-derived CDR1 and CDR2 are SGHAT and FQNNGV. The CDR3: CASSLPRGYGGELLF. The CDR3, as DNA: TGTGCCAGCAGCTTACCTCGCGGATATGGCGGGGAGCTGCTTTTT.

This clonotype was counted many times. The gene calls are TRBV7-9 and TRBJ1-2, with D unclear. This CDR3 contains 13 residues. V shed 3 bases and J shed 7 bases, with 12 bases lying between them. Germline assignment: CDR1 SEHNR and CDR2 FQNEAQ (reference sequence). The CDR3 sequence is CASSFEAAFGYTF. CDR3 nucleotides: TGTGCCAGCAGCTTCGAGGCAGCTTTTGGCTACACCTTC.